This T cell receptor (beta chain) emerged from a study of blood T cell repertoires in COVID-19. For the study at large: Material from acute and convalescent COVID-19 was sourced from the United States, Italy and Spain. PBMCs, B-cell-depleted T cells, or T cells were the source of the cDNA or gDNA that made up the material.

Patients from Seattle were sampled longitudinally, starting during active infection. In the original analysis: Amplification with reference gene primers provided the estimates of nucleated cell counts. Only in-frame clones appear in the TCRdb table, and some are missing; sequencing was by immunoSEQ multiplex PCR. V, J and clone size are those of that table, while D and trimming were read from the DNA. This sample has some 200,000 clones, with 83% found just once. The sequenced sample consisted of peripheral blood. This receptor was identified in a woman between 25 and 40 years old with COVID-19, enrolled during active disease.

The CDR3 loop is CASSLRPGLAGFYEQYF. DNA for the CDR3: TGTGCCAGCAGCTTACGCCCCGGACTAGCGGGATTCTACGAGCAGTACTTC. The chain couples TRBV11-2 to TRBJ2-7; 12 bases map to TRBD2. J lost 3 bases, V lost 2 bases, and 8 bases had no gene match. Per germline, CDR1 SGHAT and CDR2 FQNNGV. The CDR3 contains 17 residues.